This T cell receptor beta chain was identified in a study of T cell changes during pregnancy in multiple sclerosis. Measured with immunoSEQ multiplex PCR; TCRdb has only the in-frame clones, and not every one. Of fewer than 55,000 clones in the sample, 90% were seen once. The length of the CDR3 is 17 residues. J lost 13 bases, V lost 5 bases, and 20 bases had no gene match. The germline V gene has CDR1 SGHTA and CDR2 FQGTGA. The sequence came from a female donor in good health, enrolled as a control in a pregnancy study. V gene TRBV7-3 combines with J gene TRBJ2-2, with TRBD2 matching over 9 bases. Sequencing used peripheral blood, obtained after pregnancy. The CDR3: CASSPLAGGVLEEGLFF. In DNA form, the CDR3 reads TGTGCCAGCAGCCCCCTGGCGGGAGGGGTCTTGGAGGAGGGGCTGTTTTTT. The entire variable domain, with the rest obtained from reference TRBV7-3 and TRBJ2-2, is as follows: GAGVSQTPSNKVTEKGKYVELRCDPISGHTALYWYRQSLGQGPEFLIYFQGTGAADDSGLPNDRFFAVRPEGSVSTLKIQRTERGDSAVYLCASSPLAGGVLEEGLFFGEGSRLTVL.